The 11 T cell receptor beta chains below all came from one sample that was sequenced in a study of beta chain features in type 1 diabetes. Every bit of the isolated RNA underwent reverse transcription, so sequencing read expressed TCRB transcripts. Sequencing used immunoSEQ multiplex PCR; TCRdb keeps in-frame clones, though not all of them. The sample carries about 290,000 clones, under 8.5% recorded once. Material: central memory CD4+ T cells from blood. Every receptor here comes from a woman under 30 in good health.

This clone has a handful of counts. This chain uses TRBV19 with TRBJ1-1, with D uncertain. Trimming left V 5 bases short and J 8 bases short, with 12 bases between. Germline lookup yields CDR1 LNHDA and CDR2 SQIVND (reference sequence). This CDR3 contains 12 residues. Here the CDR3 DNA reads TGTGCCAGTAGTGGAACCAGGCGGGAAGCTTTCTTT. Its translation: CASSGTRREAFF. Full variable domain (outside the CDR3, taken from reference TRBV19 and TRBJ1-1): DGGITQSPKYLFRKEGQNVTLSCEQNLNHDAMYWYRQDPGQGLRLIYYSQIVNDFQKGDIAEGYSVSREKKESFPLTVTSAQKNPTAFYLCASSGTRREAFFGQGTRLTVV.

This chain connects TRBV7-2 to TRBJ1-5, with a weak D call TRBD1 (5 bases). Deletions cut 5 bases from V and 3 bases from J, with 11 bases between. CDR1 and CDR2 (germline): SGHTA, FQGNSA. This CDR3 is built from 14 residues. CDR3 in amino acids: CASSPGRNNQPQHF. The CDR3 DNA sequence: TGTGCCAGCAGCCCGGGACGGAACAATCAGCCCCAGCATTTT.

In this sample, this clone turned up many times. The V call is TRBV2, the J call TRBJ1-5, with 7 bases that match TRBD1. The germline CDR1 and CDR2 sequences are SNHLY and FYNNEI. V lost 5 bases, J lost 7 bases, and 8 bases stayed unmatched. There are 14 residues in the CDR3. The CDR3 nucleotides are TGTGCCAGCAGTCCGTACAGGGGTGACCAGCCCCAGCATTTT. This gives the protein CASSPYRGDQPQHF.

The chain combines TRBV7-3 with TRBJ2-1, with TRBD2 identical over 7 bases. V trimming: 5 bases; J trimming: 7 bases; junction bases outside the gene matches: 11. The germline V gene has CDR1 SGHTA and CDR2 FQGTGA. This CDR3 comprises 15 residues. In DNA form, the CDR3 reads TGTGCCAGCAGCATAGGGACTAACGCATGGAATGAGCAGTTCTTC. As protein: CASSIGTNAWNEQFF.

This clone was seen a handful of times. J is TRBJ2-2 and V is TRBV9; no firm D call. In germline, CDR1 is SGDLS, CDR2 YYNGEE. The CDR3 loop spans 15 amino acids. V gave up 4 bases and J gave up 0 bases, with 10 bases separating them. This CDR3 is CASSRNRPNTGELFF. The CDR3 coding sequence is TGTGCCAGCAGCCGGAACCGACCGAACACCGGGGAGCTGTTTTTT.

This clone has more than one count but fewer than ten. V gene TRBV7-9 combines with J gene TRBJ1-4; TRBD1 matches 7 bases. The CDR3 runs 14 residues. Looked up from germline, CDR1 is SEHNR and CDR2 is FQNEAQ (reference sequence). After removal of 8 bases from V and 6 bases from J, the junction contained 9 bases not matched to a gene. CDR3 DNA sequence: TGTGCCAGCCAACGTATGCAGGGGGATGAAAAACTGTTTTTT. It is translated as CASQRMQGDEKLFF.

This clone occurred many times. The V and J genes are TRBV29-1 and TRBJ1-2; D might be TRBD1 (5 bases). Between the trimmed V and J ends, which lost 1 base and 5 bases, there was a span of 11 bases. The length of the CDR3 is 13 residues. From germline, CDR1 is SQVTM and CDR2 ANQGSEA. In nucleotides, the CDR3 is TGCAGCGTTGAAGGTGCCGGGGGGTATGGCTACACCTTC. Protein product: CSVEGAGGYGYTF.

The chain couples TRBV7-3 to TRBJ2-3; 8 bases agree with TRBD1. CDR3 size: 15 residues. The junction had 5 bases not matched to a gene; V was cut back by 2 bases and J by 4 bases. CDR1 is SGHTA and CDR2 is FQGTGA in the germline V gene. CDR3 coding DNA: TGTGCCAGCAGCTTAGGGTCAGGGGGCCCAGATACGCAGTATTTT. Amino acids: CASSLGSGGPDTQYF.

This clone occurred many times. CDR3 nucleotide sequence: TGTGCCAGCAGAACCGGGACCGGGGCCGGGGAGCTGTTTTTT. This translates into CASRTGTGAGELFF. The gene calls are TRBV7-2 and TRBJ2-2, with D perhaps being TRBD1 or TRBD2 (5 bases each). Germline V gives CDR1 SGHTA, CDR2 FQGNSA. This CDR3 contains 14 residues. V dropped 6 bases and J dropped 6 bases, with 14 bases sitting between them.

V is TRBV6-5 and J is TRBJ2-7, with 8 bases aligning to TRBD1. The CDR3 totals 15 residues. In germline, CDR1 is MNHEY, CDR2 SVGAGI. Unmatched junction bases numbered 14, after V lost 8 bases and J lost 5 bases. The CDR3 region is CASGDRSGARNEQYV. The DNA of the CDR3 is TGTGCCAGCGGGGACAGGTCTGGGGCTCGAAACGAGCAGTACGTC.

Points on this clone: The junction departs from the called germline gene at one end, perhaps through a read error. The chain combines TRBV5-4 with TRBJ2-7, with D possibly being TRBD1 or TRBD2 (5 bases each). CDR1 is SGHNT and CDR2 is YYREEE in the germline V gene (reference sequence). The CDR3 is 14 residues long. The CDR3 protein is CASSLGRDDVEGYF. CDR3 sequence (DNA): TGCGCCAGCAGCTTGGGTCGGGACGACGTCGAGGGGTACTTC.